This T cell receptor beta chain was identified during a study of radiotherapy plus CTLA-4 blockade in lung cancer. Study information: Objective responses arose in 15% to 20% of patients, and 31% experienced disease control.

Some clones are missing from TCRdb's copy, which holds only in-frame ones; the method was immunoSEQ multiplex PCR. The repertoire holds about 110,000 clones, with approximately 81% as singletons. The sample in question was peripheral blood, obtained from a patient treated with radiotherapy plus ipilimumab. This clonotype was obtained from a human donor with non-small cell lung cancer that progressed on radiotherapy plus ipilimumab. Some clones in this sample may be carry-over from other donors' samples.

For the CDR3, the DNA is TGTGCCAGCAGCTTAATGGGACGGCATCAGCCCCAGCATTTT. It yields the protein CASSLMGRHQPQHF. The chain employs TRBV7-2 and TRBJ1-5; TRBD1 might be the D (5 bases). The V end lost 2 bases, the J end lost 5 bases, and 10 bases lay between the germline ends. Germline CDR1 and CDR2: SGHTA and FQGNSA. The CDR3 totals 14 residues.